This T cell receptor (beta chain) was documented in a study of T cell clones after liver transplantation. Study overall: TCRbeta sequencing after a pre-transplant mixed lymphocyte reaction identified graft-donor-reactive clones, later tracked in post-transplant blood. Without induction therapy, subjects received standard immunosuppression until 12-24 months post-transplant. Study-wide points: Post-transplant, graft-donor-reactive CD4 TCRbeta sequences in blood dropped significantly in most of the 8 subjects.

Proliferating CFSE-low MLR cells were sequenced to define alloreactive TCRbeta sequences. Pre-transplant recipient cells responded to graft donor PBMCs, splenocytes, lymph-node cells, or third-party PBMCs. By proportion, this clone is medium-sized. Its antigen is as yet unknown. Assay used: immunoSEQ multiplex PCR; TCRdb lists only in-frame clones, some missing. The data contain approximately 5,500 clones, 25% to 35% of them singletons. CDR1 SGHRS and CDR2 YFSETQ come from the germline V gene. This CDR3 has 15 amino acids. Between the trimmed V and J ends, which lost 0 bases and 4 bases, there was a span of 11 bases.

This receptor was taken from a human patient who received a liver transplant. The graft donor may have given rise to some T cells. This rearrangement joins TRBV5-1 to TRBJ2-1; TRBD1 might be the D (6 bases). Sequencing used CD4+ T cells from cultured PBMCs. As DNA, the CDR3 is TGCGCCAGCAGCTTGGCAGGGGTTCGTTACAATGAGCAGTTCTTC. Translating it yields CASSLAGVRYNEQFF.